This is a list of T cell receptor beta chains from one sample in a study of T cell repertoires in cytomegalovirus infection. Each CDR3 protein gets one entry after TCRdb re-called the reads with MiXCR. The table has around 900,000 distinct CDR3 sequences, roughly 30% seen once. Their antigens are not known. Sample: cultured CD8+ T cells from PBMCs, taken from culture after CMV antigen stimulation. These receptors all come from a human donor in good health (CMV status not recorded). Some clones in this sample may be carry-over from other donors' samples. CDR3s include the opening cysteine and the closing phenylalanine or tryptophan. The D gene is left open where the match is weak. The size entry is marked missing in some rows and otherwise reads once, few, many or a size class.

TRBD1 TRBJ1-1 few TRBV6-2/TRBV6-3 CASSQLTGALEAFF TGTGCCAGCAGCCAACTTACAGGGGCCCTCGAAGCTTTCTTT
TRBD1 TRBJ2-1 . TRBV9 CASSVDQGATYNEQFF TGTGCCAGCAGCGTAGACCAGGGGGCAACCTACAATGAGCAGTTCTTC
. TRBJ2-7 . TRBV6-1 CASSLLGTTFYEQYF TGTGCCAGCAGCCTACTCGGGACAACGTTCTACGAGCAGTACTTC
TRBD1 TRBJ1-2 . TRBV7-6 CASNRGVTYGYTF TGTGCCAGCAACAGGGGGGTGACATATGGCTACACCTTC
TRBD1 TRBJ2-1 . TRBV4-2 CASSQDDRADEQFF TGTGCCAGCAGCCAAGATGACAGGGCGGATGAGCAGTTCTTC
. TRBJ2-7 . TRBV29-1 CSVKTHRSYEQYF TGCAGCGTTAAGACCCACCGCTCCTACGAGCAGTACTTC
. TRBJ2-3 few TRBV7-9 CASSVALGLRDTDTQYF TGTGCCAGCAGCGTAGCCCTAGGACTTAGAGACACAGATACGCAGTATTTT
TRBD1 TRBJ2-1 many TRBV7-6 CASSSRDSYNEQFF TGTGCCAGCAGCTCCCGGGACAGCTACAATGAGCAGTTCTTC
. TRBJ2-1 . TRBV6-2/TRBV6-3 CASTLDRFPSYEQFF TGTGCCAGCACCCTTGATCGGTTTCCATCGTATGAGCAGTTCTTC
TRBD2 TRBJ2-1 few TRBV10-3 CAIRERGVNNEQFF TGTGCCATCAGGGAGCGGGGGGTAAACAATGAGCAGTTCTTC
TRBD1 TRBJ1-1 few TRBV7-6 CASSLEWTGRNTEAFF TGTGCCAGCAGCTTAGAGTGGACAGGCCGGAACACTGAAGCTTTCTTT
TRBD1 TRBJ1-6 . TRBV25-1 CASSEPTGGWSPLHF TGTGCCAGCAGTGAGCCGACAGGGGGTTGGTCACCCCTCCACTTT
. TRBJ2-3 once TRBV7-3 CASSNPNRSSSTDTQYF TGTGCCAGCAGCAACCCGAACAGATCTTCTAGCACAGATACGCAGTATTTT
. TRBJ1-1 few TRBV10-2 CASSPDAQRNTEAFF TGCGCCAGCAGTCCCGATGCACAGAGGAACACTGAAGCTTTCTTT
TRBD1 TRBJ2-5 . TRBV7-9 CASSSDRDRESIESQYF TGTGCCAGCAGCTCCGACCGGGACAGGGAGTCAATTGAGTCCCAGTACTTC
. TRBJ2-2 many TRBV2 CASTPTGELFF TGTGCCAGCACTCCCACCGGGGAGCTGTTTTTT
TRBD1 TRBJ1-1 . TRBV12-3/TRBV12-4 CASSPLTGGLDTEAFF TGTGCCAGCAGTCCCTTGACAGGGGGCCTTGACACTGAAGCTTTCTTT
. TRBJ2-2 . TRBV6-1 CASSVETENTGELFF TGTGCCAGCAGTGTGGAGACAGAAAACACCGGGGAGCTGTTTTTT
TRBD1 TRBJ2-6 few TRBV9 CASSVAGTGAGANVLTF TGTGCCAGCAGCGTAGCTGGGACAGGGGCTGGGGCCAACGTCCTGACTTTC
TRBD2 TRBJ2-1 . TRBV2 CASISDGGAGDEQFF TGTGCCAGCATATCCGACGGGGGGGCAGGTGATGAGCAGTTCTTC
. TRBJ2-3 . TRBV6-5 CASSYSRDTGRTDTQYF TGTGCCAGCAGTTACTCGAGGGACACCGGCCGCACAGATACGCAGTATTTT
. TRBJ2-1 . TRBV7-3 CASSGPGTGGDEQFF TGTGCCAGCAGCGGACCCGGGACGGGCGGAGATGAGCAGTTCTTC
. TRBJ2-7 many TRBV7-7 CASSLMEDFNLPEQYF TGTGCTAGCAGCTTAATGGAGGATTTCAATCTCCCCGAGCAGTACTTC
. TRBJ1-2 . TRBV29-1 CSVEDPGVTYGYTF TGCAGCGTTGAAGACCCCGGAGTTACCTACGGCTACACCTTC
. TRBJ2-1 . TRBV23-1 CASKNRLLDNEQFF TGCGCCAGCAAAAACCGACTCCTCGACAATGAGCAGTTCTTC
. TRBJ2-7 . TRBV7-3 CASEQAHEQYF TGTGCCAGCGAGCAGGCCCACGAGCAGTACTTC
TRBD1 TRBJ2-1 few TRBV5-5 CASSLQGQGSYNEQFF TGTGCCAGCAGCTTGCAAGGACAGGGCTCCTACAATGAGCAGTTCTTC
. TRBJ2-3 . TRBV7-9 CASSSPLYEGTGTDTQYF TGTGCCAGCAGCTCCCCACTCTACGAGGGCACAGGCACAGATACGCAGTATTTT
. TRBJ2-3 . TRBV11-2 CASIQGGTQYF TGTGCCAGCATCCAGGGTGGGACGCAGTATTTT
. TRBJ2-1 . TRBV10-2 CASSPRLGALDNEQFF TGCGCCAGCAGTCCGAGATTGGGGGCCCTGGACAATGAGCAGTTCTTC
TRBD1 TRBJ1-4 few TRBV5-5 CASRPGTGNEKLFF TGTGCCAGCAGACCCGGGACAGGGAATGAAAAACTGTTTTTT
. TRBJ2-1 . TRBV6-1 CASSKGLGDEQFF TGTGCCAGCAGTAAAGGGCTTGGCGATGAGCAGTTCTTC
. TRBJ2-1 . TRBV6-1 CASTLGAALNEQFF TGTGCCAGCACCCTCGGGGCGGCACTCAATGAGCAGTTCTTC
. TRBJ1-1 few TRBV5-4 CASSSSGKRYTEAFF TGTGCCAGCAGCTCCAGCGGAAAAAGGTACACTGAAGCTTTCTTT
TRBD1 TRBJ2-1 . TRBV7-6 CASKPDRVNNEQFF TGTGCCAGCAAACCGGACAGGGTTAACAATGAGCAGTTCTTC
. TRBJ2-5 many TRBV7-6 CASSPGVRGETQYF TGTGCCAGCAGCCCCGGTGTTAGGGGTGAGACCCAGTACTTC
. TRBJ2-6 few TRBV10-3 CAISDRAGANVLTF TGTGCCATCAGTGACAGGGCTGGGGCCAACGTCCTGACTTTC
. TRBJ2-2 . TRBV6-2/TRBV6-3 CASSPGRVLGELFF TGTGCCAGCAGTCCTGGACGGGTCCTGGGGGAGCTGTTTTTT
TRBD1 TRBJ1-1 . TRBV6-1 CASRHRGSNTEAFF TGTGCCAGCAGGCACAGGGGGAGTAACACTGAAGCTTTCTTT
TRBD1 TRBJ1-6 . TRBV10-3 CAISEVDRGGSPLHF TGTGCCATCAGTGAGGTGGACAGGGGCGGCTCACCCCTCCACTTT
TRBD2 TRBJ2-5 . TRBV5-5 CASTPGGGTRETQYF TGTGCCAGCACCCCGGGGGGGGGAACGAGGGAGACCCAGTACTTC
TRBD1 TRBJ2-5 many TRBV6-5 CASSTTGAQYF TGTGCCAGCAGTACTACAGGGGCCCAGTACTTC
. TRBJ1-5 . TRBV20-1 CSAKTGKGNQPQHF TGCAGTGCTAAGACAGGAAAGGGCAATCAGCCCCAGCATTTT
TRBD1 TRBJ1-5 . TRBV2 CASSVWTGDNQPQHF TGTGCCAGCAGTGTGTGGACAGGGGACAATCAGCCCCAGCATTTT